The 3 T cell receptor beta chains listed next were all sequenced from one sample in a study of T cell responses to AZD1222 COVID-19 vaccine. Sequenced by immunoSEQ multiplex PCR; TCRdb stores in-frame clones only, minus some. The data show about 150,000 clones, approximately 87% seen once. Sequencing used peripheral blood, obtained on day 0 of MenACWY control vaccination. These receptors were taken from an adult in good health.

CDR3 region: CASSPQMGGNTIYF. CDR3 sequence (DNA): TGTGCCAGCAGCCCCCAAATGGGAGGAAACACCATATATTTT. V gene TRBV7-8 combines with J gene TRBJ1-3; D uncertain. Germline V lookup: CDR1 SGHVS, CDR2 FQNEAQ. V gave up 5 bases and J gave up 4 bases, with 12 bases separating them. This CDR3 region has 14 residues. Based on the CDR3 plus reference TRBV7-8 and TRBJ1-3, the full variable domain is GAGVSQSPRYKVAKRGQDVALRCDPISGHVSLFWYQQALGQGPEFLTYFQNEAQLDKSGLPSDRFFAERPEGSVSTLKIQRTQQEDSAVYLCASSPQMGGNTIYFGEGSWLTVV.

The chain has TRBV6-5 and TRBJ1-2; D not resolved. CDR1 is MNHEY and CDR2 is SVGAGI in the germline V gene. The CDR3 spans 15 residues. Trimming took off 7 bases at V and 7 bases at J, with 22 bases between the two ends. In nucleotides, the CDR3 is TGTGCCAGCACCCCATCCGGGAGCTTTTATCGTGGCTACACCTTC. Its translation is CASTPSGSFYRGYTF.

In its sample, this clone was seen a few times. The rearrangement uses TRBV27 and TRBJ2-7, with TRBD1 identical over 9 bases. This CDR3 comprises 16 residues. Trimming cost V 5 bases and J 2 bases; bases outside gene matches: 10. Germline V gives CDR1 MNHEY, CDR2 SMNVEV (reference sequence). CDR3 sequence reads: CASSVEVGTGTYEQYF. The CDR3 nucleotides are TGTGCCAGCAGTGTTGAGGTTGGGACAGGGACCTACGAGCAGTACTTC.